Below, 2 T cell receptor beta chains from the same sample are listed, as sequenced in a study of cytomegalovirus exposure and HLA in healthy donors. Generated by immunoSEQ multiplex PCR, the TCRdb table keeps only in-frame clones and is missing some. The sample holds 100,000 to 150,000 clones, approximately 90% seen once. Sequenced input: PBMCs. Receptor source: a woman under 30 in good health and CMV-seronegative.

CDR3 sequence (DNA): TGTGCCAGCAGCCGATCAGGGACCTACGAGCAGTACTTC. Translating it yields CASSRSGTYEQYF. The chain uses TRBV14 and TRBJ2-7; D is possibly TRBD1 (5 bases). CDR3 length equals 13 residues. Deletions cut 4 bases from V and 2 bases from J, with 9 bases between. Germline V gene data show CDR1 as SGHDN and CDR2 as FVKESK.

Concerning this clone itself: The sample has other DNA sequences that encode this CDR3 too. The chain uses TRBV5-5 and TRBJ2-7, with 7 bases matching TRBD1. The CDR3 loop spans 14 amino acids. J lost 2 bases, V lost 2 bases, and 4 bases had no gene match. CDR1 is SGHKS and CDR2 is YYEKEE in the germline V gene (reference sequence). The CDR3 here is CASSFRDSPYEQYF. CDR3 in DNA: TGTGCCAGCAGCTTCCGGGACAGCCCCTACGAGCAGTACTTC.